The clone carrying this TCR beta chain appeared many times. Researchers used genomic DNA as the template to profile TCR beta VDJ and CDR3. TCRdb fed the reads into MiXCR, producing one record per CDR3 protein. The repertoire has about half a million distinct CDR3 sequences, less than 35% of them found once; the top ten carry roughly 0.8%. Patients picked for sequencing had shown CD8+CD57+ cell expansion detected by flow cytometry. The CDR3 is 15 residues long. J was trimmed by 2 bases and V by 5 bases; bases with no gene match: 4. Germline V gene data show CDR1 as PRHDT and CDR2 as FYEKMQ (reference sequence). The sample is drawn from a study of CD8+CD57+ T cells in acquired aplastic anemia.

The V call is TRBV13, the J call TRBJ2-7; 12 nucleotides align to TRBD2. This TCR came from a human donor with aplastic anemia. Sequencing was done on a sample of sorted CD4+, CD8+, or CD8+CD57+ T cells (not recorded which) from PBMCs. In DNA, the CDR3 is TGTGCCAGCAGCATAGCTAGCGGGGGGGCCTACGAGCAGTACTTC. It encodes CASSIASGGAYEQYF.